This is a list of T cell receptor beta chains from one sample in a study of blood T cells in healthy people across ages. Each CDR3 protein is one row after TCRdb ran MiXCR on the 5' RACE reads. The sample yields 580,000 or so distinct CDR3 sequences, around 48% seen once. The sequenced sample was blood. The receptor source for this set is a man older than 75 in good health. The CDR3 runs from the conserved cysteine through the conserved F or W. Each record gives: D gene, J gene, clone size, V gene, CDR3 protein, CDR3 DNA. The D gene is left open where the match is weak. Some rows mark clone size as missing; the rest say once, few, many or name a class of expanded clone.

>.|TRBJ2-3|.|TRBV24-1
CATSEALGAGIYTDTQYF
TGTGCCACCAGTGAAGCGCTAGGGGCGGGGATTTACACAGATACGCAGTATTTT
>.|TRBJ1-2|few|TRBV6-2/TRBV6-3
CASSYQGNYGYTF
TGTGCCAGCAGTTACCAGGGGAACTATGGCTACACCTTC
>TRBD1|TRBJ1-1|.|TRBV5-1
CASSEDRAFGEAFF
TGCGCCAGCAGCGAGGACAGGGCCTTTGGTGAAGCTTTCTTT
>.|TRBJ2-2|.|TRBV4-3
CASSQDFIPGELFF
TGCGCCAGCAGCCAAGATTTCATACCCGGGGAGCTGTTTTTT
>.|TRBJ2-4|.|TRBV7-2
CASSFMGGEQYF
TGTGCCAGCAGCTTTATGGGGGGTGAGCAGTACTTC
>.|TRBJ1-2|.|TRBV3-1
CASSQTEYHYTF
TGTGCCAGCAGCCAGACAGAGTATCACTACACCTTC
>.|TRBJ1-1|.|TRBV12-3/TRBV12-4
CASSSDSEAFF
TGTGCCAGCAGTTCAGACAGTGAAGCTTTCTTT
>TRBD1|TRBJ2-7|.|TRBV6-6
CASSYFGPGQGYEQYF
TGTGCCAGCAGTTACTTTGGGCCCGGACAGGGGTACGAGCAGTACTTC
>TRBD2|TRBJ2-1|.|TRBV20-1
CSASPSGAYNEQFF
TGCAGTGCGAGCCCTAGCGGAGCCTACAATGAGCAGTTCTTC
>.|TRBJ2-3|.|TRBV20-1
CSAPGPSTDTQYF
TGCAGTGCCCCAGGGCCTAGCACAGATACGCAGTATTTT
>TRBD1|TRBJ2-7|.|TRBV18
CASARQGDHEQYF
TGTGCCAGCGCCCGACAGGGGGACCACGAGCAGTACTTC
>TRBD1|TRBJ2-5|once|TRBV20-1
CSARDLGTGGKYQETQYF
TGCAGTGCTAGAGATCTCGGGACAGGGGGCAAGTACCAAGAGACCCAGTACTTC
>TRBD2|TRBJ2-1|.|TRBV7-2
CASSLTGTSGGASYNEQFF
TGTGCCAGCAGCTTGACCGGGACTAGCGGGGGGGCCTCCTACAATGAGCAGTTCTTC
>.|TRBJ2-7|few|TRBV21-1
CASSKAQGVKSYEQYF
TGTGCCAGCAGCAAAGCTCAGGGGGTAAAGTCCTACGAGCAGTACTTC
>TRBD2|TRBJ2-5|.|TRBV5-1
CASSLATGGETQYF
TGCGCCAGCAGCTTGGCCACGGGGGGAGAGACCCAGTACTTC
>TRBD1|TRBJ1-5|few|TRBV7-2
CASSSQPTGQQPQHF
TGTGCCAGCAGCTCCCAGCCGACAGGGCAACAGCCCCAGCATTTT
>TRBD1|TRBJ2-1|.|TRBV5-1
CASSLEMGQGVWGQFF
TGCGCCAGCAGCTTGGAAATGGGACAGGGGGTCTGGGGGCAGTTCTTC
>.|TRBJ2-1|.|TRBV6-2/TRBV6-3
CASSRGGGLVVFVDEQFF
TGTGCCAGCAGCCGGGGAGGCGGTTTGGTGGTTTTTGTCGATGAGCAGTTCTTC
>.|TRBJ1-1|.|TRBV4-3
CASSQDAGRGTEAFF
TGCGCCAGCAGCCAAGATGCAGGGAGGGGCACTGAAGCTTTCTTT
>.|TRBJ2-7|many|TRBV6-6
CASSYPGTGLSSYEQYF
TGTGCCAGCAGTTACCCGGGTACTGGATTAAGCTCCTACGAGCAGTACTTC
>.|TRBJ2-4|.|TRBV12-3/TRBV12-4
CASTLSVARGAKNIQYF
TGTGCCAGCACCCTCTCGGTGGCCAGAGGAGCCAAAAACATTCAGTACTTC
>TRBD2|TRBJ2-7|.|TRBV25-1
CASSVLRGLAGRYNEQYF
TGTGCCAGCAGTGTCCTCCGAGGACTAGCGGGACGATACAATGAGCAGTACTTC
>TRBD1|TRBJ1-6|few|TRBV28
CASNQGGSYNSPLHF
TGTGCCAGCAATCAGGGGGGGTCCTATAATTCACCCCTCCACTTT
>TRBD1|TRBJ2-4|many|TRBV6-5
CASSYSGQGAKNIQYF
TGTGCCAGCAGTTACTCGGGACAGGGGGCCAAAAACATTCAGTACTTC
>.|TRBJ1-1|.|TRBV29-1
CSVERGDAEAFF
TGCAGCGTTGAACGGGGGGACGCTGAAGCTTTCTTT
>.|TRBJ2-1|.|TRBV29-1
CSVNHNEQFF
TGCAGCGTTAACCACAATGAGCAGTTCTTC
>TRBD2|TRBJ2-5|.|TRBV29-1
CSVASGNLEGETQYF
TGCAGCGTTGCGAGCGGGAACTTAGAGGGGGAGACCCAGTACTTC
>.|TRBJ1-5|.|TRBV20-1
CSATPPDRNQPQHF
TGCAGTGCTACTCCCCCAGACAGAAATCAGCCCCAGCATTTT
>.|TRBJ2-7|.|TRBV11-1
CASSLMRDSYEQYF
TGTGCCAGCAGCTTAATGCGGGACAGTTACGAGCAGTACTTC
>.|TRBJ2-1|once|TRBV2
CASVSRGAGHNEQFF
TGTGCCAGCGTAAGCAGGGGGGCGGGGCACAATGAGCAGTTCTTC
>TRBD1|TRBJ2-5|many|TRBV10-3
CAISTGQGNQETQYF
TGTGCCATCAGCACGGGACAGGGAAACCAAGAGACCCAGTACTTC
>.|TRBJ2-7|.|TRBV6-6
CASSYAAREDYEQYF
TGTGCCAGCAGTTACGCGGCGCGGGAAGACTACGAGCAGTACTTC
>.|TRBJ2-2|few|TRBV7-9
CASRIGGQVTGELFF
TGTGCCAGCCGAATCGGGGGGCAGGTCACCGGGGAGCTGTTTTTT
>.|TRBJ1-6|.|TRBV7-2
CASSAGIQRSPLHF
TGTGCCAGCAGCGCGGGGATCCAACGTTCACCCCTCCACTTT
>.|TRBJ1-2|.|TRBV14
CASSQALGGHGYTF
TGTGCCAGCAGCCAAGCCCTCGGGGGCCATGGCTACACCTTC
>.|TRBJ1-2|.|TRBV2
CASSRVDRYGYTF
TGTGCCAGCAGCAGGGTGGACCGCTATGGCTACACCTTC
>TRBD2|TRBJ2-1|.|TRBV2
CASSDFSAGKNEQFF
TGTGCCAGCAGTGACTTTTCAGCGGGAAAGAATGAGCAGTTCTTC
>TRBD2|TRBJ2-7|.|TRBV4-1
CASSQVPGLAAYEQYF
TGCGCCAGCAGCCAGGTACCGGGACTAGCGGCCTACGAGCAGTACTTC
>TRBD2|TRBJ2-7|.|TRBV7-9
CASSLGGGGAYEQYF
TGTGCCAGCAGCTTAGGGGGCGGGGGAGCCTACGAGCAGTACTTC
>.|TRBJ1-5|.|TRBV12-3/TRBV12-4
CASSSQRRKPQHF
TGTGCCAGCAGCAGTCAGAGGCGAAAGCCCCAGCATTTT
>.|TRBJ2-6|.|TRBV7-2
CASSWTARSGANVLTF
TGTGCCAGCAGCTGGACAGCCCGATCTGGGGCCAACGTCCTGACTTTC
>TRBD2|TRBJ2-1|.|TRBV5-1
CASSLRGGIRTDEQFF
TGCGCCAGCAGCCTCCGGGGGGGGATCCGTACCGATGAGCAGTTCTTC
>TRBD1|TRBJ1-2|once|TRBV20-1
CSARPTGGSWDYGYTF
TGCAGTGCTAGACCGACAGGGGGAAGTTGGGACTATGGCTACACCTTC
>.|TRBJ1-6|few|TRBV7-2
CASSPGMVHSPLHF
TGTGCCAGCAGCCCTGGTATGGTCCATTCACCCCTCCACTTT
>TRBD1|TRBJ2-7|.|TRBV4-1
CASSPRTGDAYEQYF
TGCGCCAGCAGCCCAAGGACAGGGGATGCCTACGAGCAGTACTTC
>.|TRBJ2-5|few|TRBV7-2
CASRFNGHHQETQYF
TGTGCCAGCAGGTTCAACGGGCACCATCAGGAGACCCAGTACTTC
>.|TRBJ2-3|.|TRBV18
CASSPRQLSTDTQYF
TGTGCCAGCTCCCCCAGGCAGCTCAGCACAGATACGCAGTATTTT
>TRBD1|TRBJ2-5|.|TRBV27
CASSPGQGFNAQYF
TGTGCCAGCAGTCCGGGACAGGGGTTTAACGCGCAGTACTTC
>.|TRBJ2-7|.|TRBV6-5
CASSYAFGSPGGRYEQYF
TGTGCCAGCAGTTACGCTTTCGGGAGTCCTGGGGGTCGGTACGAGCAGTACTTC
>.|TRBJ2-3|.|TRBV5-1
CASSLDITDTQYF
TGCGCCAGCAGCTTGGACATCACAGATACGCAGTATTTT